Listed below are T cell receptor beta chains from one sample, sequenced in a study of blood T cell repertoires in COVID-19. Repertoires were generated with immunoSEQ multiplex PCR, while TCRdb's copy carries only in-frame clones and drops some. The repertoire holds around 340,000 clones, with around 83% as singletons. Sequences were obtained from peripheral blood. The receptors derive from a man between 25 and 39 years old with active or convalescent COVID-19. Both conserved end residues are part of each CDR3. Fields, in order: CDR3 DNA, CDR3 protein, V gene, clone size, J gene, D gene. A D gene is named only where the DNA matches it firmly. Rows may omit the clone size; those that give it use once, few, many or a size class.

CDR3nt: TGTGCCAGCAGCGCTAGTACTTATGGCTACACCTTC; CDR3aa: CASSASTYGYTF; v_gene: TRBV2; abundance: .; j_gene: TRBJ1-2; d_gene: .
CDR3nt: TGTGCCAGCAGTTTTTACAGGGGAAGTGGCTACACCTTC; CDR3aa: CASSFYRGSGYTF; v_gene: TRBV28; abundance: .; j_gene: TRBJ1-2; d_gene: TRBD1
CDR3nt: TGTGCCAGCAGCGTTCAAGCGGGAGGAACATACAATGAGCAGTTCTTC; CDR3aa: CASSVQAGGTYNEQFF; v_gene: TRBV9; abundance: .; j_gene: TRBJ2-1; d_gene: TRBD2
CDR3nt: TGTGCCACCAGCAGACCCGATACAGGGATGATGGAGACCCAGTACTTC; CDR3aa: CATSRPDTGMMETQYF; v_gene: TRBV15; abundance: .; j_gene: TRBJ2-5; d_gene: .
CDR3nt: TGTGCCAGAAGCCGCCCCCTTAGCGGGGGGGCCGGCACAGATACGCAGTATTTT; CDR3aa: CARSRPLSGGAGTDTQYF; v_gene: TRBV5-3; abundance: .; j_gene: TRBJ2-3; d_gene: TRBD2
CDR3nt: TGTGCCAGCAGCCCCCGACCGATAGCGGGGGGATTCGGGGAGCTGTTTTTT; CDR3aa: CASSPRPIAGGFGELFF; v_gene: TRBV9; abundance: .; j_gene: TRBJ2-2; d_gene: TRBD2
CDR3nt: TGCGCCAGCAGCCCACGGACAGATAACTATGGCTACACCTTC; CDR3aa: CASSPRTDNYGYTF; v_gene: TRBV4-3; abundance: .; j_gene: TRBJ1-2; d_gene: .
CDR3nt: TGTGCCAGCAGTGGACAGTTCTATGGCTACACCTTC; CDR3aa: CASSGQFYGYTF; v_gene: TRBV2; abundance: few; j_gene: TRBJ1-2; d_gene: .
CDR3nt: TGTGCCAGCAGCTTAGAGGGACAGGGATTTAGACCAGATACGCAGTATTTT; CDR3aa: CASSLEGQGFRPDTQYF; v_gene: TRBV7-8; abundance: .; j_gene: TRBJ2-3; d_gene: TRBD1
CDR3nt: TGTGCCACCAGCAGAGATTTAAGGAGGGGGGGCGAGCAGTACTTC; CDR3aa: CATSRDLRRGGEQYF; v_gene: TRBV15; abundance: .; j_gene: TRBJ2-7; d_gene: .
CDR3nt: TGTGCCAGCAGCCAGAGACTGGCCCTCGGCGAGCAGTACTTC; CDR3aa: CASSQRLALGEQYF; v_gene: TRBV11-2; abundance: .; j_gene: TRBJ2-7; d_gene: .